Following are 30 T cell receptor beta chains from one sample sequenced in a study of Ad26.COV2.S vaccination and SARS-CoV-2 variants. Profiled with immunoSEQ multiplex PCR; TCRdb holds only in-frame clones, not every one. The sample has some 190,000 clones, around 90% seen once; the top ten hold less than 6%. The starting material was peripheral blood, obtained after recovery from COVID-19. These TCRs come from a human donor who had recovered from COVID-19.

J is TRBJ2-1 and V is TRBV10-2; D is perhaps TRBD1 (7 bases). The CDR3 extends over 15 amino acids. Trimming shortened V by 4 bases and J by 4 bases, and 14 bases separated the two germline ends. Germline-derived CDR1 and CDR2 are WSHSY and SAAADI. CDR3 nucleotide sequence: TGCGCCAGCAGTGTAGGAGGGGGCGGGTACAATGAGCAGTTCTTC. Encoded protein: CASSVGGGGYNEQFF.

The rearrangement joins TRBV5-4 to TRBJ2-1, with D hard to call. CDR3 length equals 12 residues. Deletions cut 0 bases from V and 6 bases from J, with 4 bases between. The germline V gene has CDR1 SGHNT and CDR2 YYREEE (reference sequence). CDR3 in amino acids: CASSLGGNEQFF. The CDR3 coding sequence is TGTGCCAGCAGCTTGGGGGGCAATGAGCAGTTCTTC. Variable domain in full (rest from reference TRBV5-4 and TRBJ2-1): ETGVTQSPTHLIKTRGQQVTLRCSSQSGHNTVSWYQQALGQGPQFIFQYYREEENGRGNFPPRFSGLQFPNYSSELNVNALELDDSALYLCASSLGGNEQFFGPGTRLTVL.

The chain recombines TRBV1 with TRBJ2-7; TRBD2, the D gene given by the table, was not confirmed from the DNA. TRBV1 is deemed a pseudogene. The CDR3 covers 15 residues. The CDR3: CTSSQVWRLQYEQYF. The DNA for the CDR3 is TGCACCAGCAGCCAAGTATGGCGACTGCAGTACGAGCAGTACTTC.

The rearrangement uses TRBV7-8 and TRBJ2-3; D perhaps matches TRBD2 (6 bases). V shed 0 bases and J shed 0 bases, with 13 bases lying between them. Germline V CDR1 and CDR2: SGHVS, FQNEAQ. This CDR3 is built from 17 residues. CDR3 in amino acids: CASSLAHLAESTDTQYF. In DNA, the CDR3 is TGTGCCAGCAGCTTAGCTCATTTAGCGGAAAGCACAGATACGCAGTATTTT.

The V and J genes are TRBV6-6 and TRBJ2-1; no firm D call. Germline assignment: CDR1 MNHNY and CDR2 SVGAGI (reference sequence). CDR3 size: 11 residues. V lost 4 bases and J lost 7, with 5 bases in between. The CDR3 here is CASSSLNEQFF. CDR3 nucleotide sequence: TGTGCCAGCAGTTCGCTGAATGAGCAGTTCTTC.

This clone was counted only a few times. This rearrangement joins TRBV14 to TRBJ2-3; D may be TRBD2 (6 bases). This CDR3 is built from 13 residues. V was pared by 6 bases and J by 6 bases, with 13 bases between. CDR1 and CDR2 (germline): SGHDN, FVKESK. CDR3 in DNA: TGTGCCAGCAGGATCGCCGGGGGTGATACGCAGTATTTT. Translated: CASRIAGGDTQYF.

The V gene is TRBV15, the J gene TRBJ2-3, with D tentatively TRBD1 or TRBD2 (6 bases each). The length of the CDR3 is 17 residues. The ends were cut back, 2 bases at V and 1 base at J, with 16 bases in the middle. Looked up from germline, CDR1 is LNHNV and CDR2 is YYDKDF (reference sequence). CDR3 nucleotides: TGTGCCACCAGCAGAAACAGGGTAGGAGGGGGCACAGATACGCAGTATTTT. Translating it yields CATSRNRVGGGTDTQYF.

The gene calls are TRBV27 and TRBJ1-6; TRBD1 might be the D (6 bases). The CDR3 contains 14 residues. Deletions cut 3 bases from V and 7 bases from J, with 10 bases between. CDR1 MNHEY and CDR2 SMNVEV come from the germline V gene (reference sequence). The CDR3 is CASSFLGGNSPLHF. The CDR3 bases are TGTGCCAGCAGTTTCCTCGGGGGCAATTCACCCCTCCACTTT.

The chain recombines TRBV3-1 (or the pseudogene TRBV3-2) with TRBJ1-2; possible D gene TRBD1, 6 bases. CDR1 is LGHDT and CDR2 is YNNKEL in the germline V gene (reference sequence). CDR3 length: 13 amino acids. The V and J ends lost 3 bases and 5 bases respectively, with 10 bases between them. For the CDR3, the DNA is TGTGCCAGCAGCCACGCCGACAGGTATGGCTACACCTTC. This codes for CASSHADRYGYTF.

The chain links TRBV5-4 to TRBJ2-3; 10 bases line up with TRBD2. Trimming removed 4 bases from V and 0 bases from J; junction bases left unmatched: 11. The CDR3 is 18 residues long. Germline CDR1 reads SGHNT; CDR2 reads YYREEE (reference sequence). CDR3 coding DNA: TGTGCCAGCAGCGCCTCAGCGGGGGGGCCGTCTAGCACAGATACGCAGTATTTT. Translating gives CASSASAGGPSSTDTQYF.

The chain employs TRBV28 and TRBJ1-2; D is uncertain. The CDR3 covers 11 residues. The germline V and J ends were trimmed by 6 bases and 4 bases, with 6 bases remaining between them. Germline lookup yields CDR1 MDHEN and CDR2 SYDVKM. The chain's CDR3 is CASRVFYGYTF. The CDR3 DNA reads TGTGCCAGCAGGGTATTCTATGGCTACACCTTC.

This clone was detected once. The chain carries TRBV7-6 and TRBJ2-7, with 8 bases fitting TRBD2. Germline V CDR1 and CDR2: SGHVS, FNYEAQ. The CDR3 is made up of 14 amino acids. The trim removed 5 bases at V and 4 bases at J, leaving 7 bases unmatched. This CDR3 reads CASSPGLVSYEQYF. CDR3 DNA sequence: TGTGCCAGCAGCCCGGGACTAGTAAGTTACGAGCAGTACTTC.

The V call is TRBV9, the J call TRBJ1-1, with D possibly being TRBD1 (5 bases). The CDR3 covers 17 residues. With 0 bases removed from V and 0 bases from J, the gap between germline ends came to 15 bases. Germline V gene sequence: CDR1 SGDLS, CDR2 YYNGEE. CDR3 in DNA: TGTGCCAGCAGCGTAGAAATGGGGCTGGGGATGAACACTGAAGCTTTCTTT. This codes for CASSVEMGLGMNTEAFF.

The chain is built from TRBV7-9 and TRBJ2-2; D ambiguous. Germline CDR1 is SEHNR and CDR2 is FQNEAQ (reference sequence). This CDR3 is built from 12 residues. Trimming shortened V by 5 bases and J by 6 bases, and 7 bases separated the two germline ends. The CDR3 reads CASSKGAGELFF. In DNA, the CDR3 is TGTGCCAGCAGCAAGGGCGCCGGGGAGCTGTTTTTT.

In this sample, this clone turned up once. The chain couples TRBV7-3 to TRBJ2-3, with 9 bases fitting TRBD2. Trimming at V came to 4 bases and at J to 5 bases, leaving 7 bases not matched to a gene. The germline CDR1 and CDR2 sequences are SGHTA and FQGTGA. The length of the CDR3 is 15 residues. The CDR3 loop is CASSSAGGPGDTQYF. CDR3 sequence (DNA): TGTGCCAGCAGCTCGGCGGGGGGGCCAGGAGATACGCAGTATTTT.

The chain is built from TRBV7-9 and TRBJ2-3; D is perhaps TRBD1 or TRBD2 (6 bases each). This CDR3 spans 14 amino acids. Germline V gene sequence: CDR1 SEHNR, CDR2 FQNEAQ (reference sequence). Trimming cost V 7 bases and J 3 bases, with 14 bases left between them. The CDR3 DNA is TGTGCCAGCACTCCCGGGGGCGGTACAGATACGCAGTATTTT. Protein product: CASTPGGGTDTQYF. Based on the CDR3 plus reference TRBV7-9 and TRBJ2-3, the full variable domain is DTGVSQNPRHKITKRGQNVTFRCDPISEHNRLYWYRQTLGQGPEFLTYFQNEAQLEKSRLLSDRFSAERPKGSFSTLEIQRTEQGDSAMYLCASTPGGGTDTQYFGPGTRLTVL.

Written as DNA, the CDR3 is TGTGCCAGCAGCTTATTTGGGCTGAATGAAAAACTGTTTTTT. Translated, it gives CASSLFGLNEKLFF. This chain joins TRBV7-2 and TRBJ1-4; D is ambiguous. Trimming left V 2 bases short and J 5 bases short, with 9 bases between. The V gene's germline CDR1 is SGHTA and CDR2 FQGNSA. The CDR3 has 14 amino acids.

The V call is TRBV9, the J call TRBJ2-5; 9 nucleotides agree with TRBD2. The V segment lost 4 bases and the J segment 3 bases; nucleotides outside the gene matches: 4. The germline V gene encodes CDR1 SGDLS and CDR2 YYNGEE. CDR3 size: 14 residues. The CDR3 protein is CASSTLAGEETQYF. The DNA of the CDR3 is TGTGCCAGCAGCACGTTAGCGGGAGAAGAGACCCAGTACTTC.

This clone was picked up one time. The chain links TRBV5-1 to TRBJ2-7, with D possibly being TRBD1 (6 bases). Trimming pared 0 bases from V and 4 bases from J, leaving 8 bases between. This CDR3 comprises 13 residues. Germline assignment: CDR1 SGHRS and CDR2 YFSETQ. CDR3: CASSLEGDYEQYF. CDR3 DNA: TGCGCCAGCAGCTTGGAGGGGGATTACGAGCAGTACTTC.

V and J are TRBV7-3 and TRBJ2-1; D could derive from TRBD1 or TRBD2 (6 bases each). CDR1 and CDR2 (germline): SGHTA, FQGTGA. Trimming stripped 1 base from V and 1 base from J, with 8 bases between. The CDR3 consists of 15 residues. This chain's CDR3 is CASSLKGGSYNEQFF. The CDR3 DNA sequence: TGTGCCAGCAGCTTAAAGGGGGGTTCCTACAATGAGCAGTTCTTC.

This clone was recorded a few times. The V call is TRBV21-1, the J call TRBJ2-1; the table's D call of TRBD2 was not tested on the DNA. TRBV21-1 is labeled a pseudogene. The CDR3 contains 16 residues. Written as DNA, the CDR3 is TGTGCCAGCAGCAAAGTAGGGGGGAGGGACTACAATGAGCAGTTCTTC. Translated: CASSKVGGRDYNEQFF.

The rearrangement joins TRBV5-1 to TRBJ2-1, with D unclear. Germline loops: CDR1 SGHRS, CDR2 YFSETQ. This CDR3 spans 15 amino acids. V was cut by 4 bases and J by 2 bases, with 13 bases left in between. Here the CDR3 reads CASSQINGAYNEQFF. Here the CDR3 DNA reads TGCGCCAGCAGCCAGATAAACGGCGCCTACAATGAGCAGTTCTTC.

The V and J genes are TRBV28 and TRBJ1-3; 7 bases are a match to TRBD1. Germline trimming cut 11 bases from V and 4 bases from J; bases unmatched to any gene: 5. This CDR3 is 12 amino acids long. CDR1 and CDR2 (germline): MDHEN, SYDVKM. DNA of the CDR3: TGTGCCTCAAGGACAGGCGGAAACACCATATATTTT. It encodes CASRTGGNTIYF.

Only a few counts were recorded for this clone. CDR3 in DNA: TGTGCCAGCACCCTGGGACAGGGAGAAACTGAAGCTTTCTTT. Protein: CASTLGQGETEAFF. J is TRBJ1-1 and V is TRBV6-1; 9 bases are shared with TRBD1. This CDR3 region has 14 residues. The germline V gene encodes CDR1 MNHNS and CDR2 SASEGT. Trimming removed 7 bases from V and 5 bases from J; junction bases left unmatched: 8.

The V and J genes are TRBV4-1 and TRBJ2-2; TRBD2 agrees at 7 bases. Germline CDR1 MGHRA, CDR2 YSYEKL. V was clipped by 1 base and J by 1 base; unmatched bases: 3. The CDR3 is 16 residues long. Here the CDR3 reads CASSQVPGGNTGELFF. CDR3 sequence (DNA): TGCGCCAGCAGCCAAGTCCCGGGGGGGAACACCGGGGAGCTGTTTTTT.

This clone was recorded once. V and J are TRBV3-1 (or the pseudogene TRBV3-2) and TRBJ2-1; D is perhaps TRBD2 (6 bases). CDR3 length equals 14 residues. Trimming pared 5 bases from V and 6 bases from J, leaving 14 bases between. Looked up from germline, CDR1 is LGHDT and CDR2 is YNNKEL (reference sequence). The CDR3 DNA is TGTGCCAGCAGCTCCCCCCGGAGGGGCAATGAGCAGTTCTTC. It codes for CASSSPRRGNEQFF.

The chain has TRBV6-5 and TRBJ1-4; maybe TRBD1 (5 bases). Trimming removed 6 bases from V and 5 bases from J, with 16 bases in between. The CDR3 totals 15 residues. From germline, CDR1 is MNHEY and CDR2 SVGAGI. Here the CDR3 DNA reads TGTGCCAGCAGCCCACCGGGACGGTCAAATGAAAAACTGTTTTTT. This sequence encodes CASSPPGRSNEKLFF.

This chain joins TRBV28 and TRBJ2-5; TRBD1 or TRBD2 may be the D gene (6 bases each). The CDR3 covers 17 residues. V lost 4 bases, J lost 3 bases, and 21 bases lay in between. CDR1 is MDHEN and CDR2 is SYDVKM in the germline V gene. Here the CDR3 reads CASSSPPGGSWEETQYF. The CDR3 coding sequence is TGTGCCAGCAGTTCACCCCCCGGGGGCTCTTGGGAAGAGACCCAGTACTTC.

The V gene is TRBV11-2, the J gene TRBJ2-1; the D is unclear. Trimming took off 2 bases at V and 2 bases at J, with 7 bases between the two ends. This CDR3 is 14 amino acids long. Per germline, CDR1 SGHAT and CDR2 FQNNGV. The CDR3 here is CASSLLAAYNEQFF. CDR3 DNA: TGTGCCAGCAGCTTACTGGCAGCCTACAATGAGCAGTTCTTC.

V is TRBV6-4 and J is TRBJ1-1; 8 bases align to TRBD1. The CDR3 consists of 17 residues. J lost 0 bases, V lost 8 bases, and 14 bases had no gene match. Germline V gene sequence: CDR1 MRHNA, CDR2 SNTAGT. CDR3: CASRLVQGVGVNTEAFF. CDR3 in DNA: TGTGCCAGCCGCCTCGTACAGGGGGTTGGGGTGAACACTGAAGCTTTCTTT.